The subject of this entry is one T cell receptor (beta chain). The target antigen is unknown. The germline V gene has CDR1 SNHLY and CDR2 FYNNEI. V was clipped by 3 bases and J by 8 bases; unmatched bases: 17. The CDR3 extends over 18 amino acids. This sample was included in a study of T cell responses to AZD1222 COVID-19 vaccine. Study-wide background: Analysis merged second doses at about 4 or about 12 weeks.

Whole-study findings and limits: Targeting of unmutated variant regions was reportedly seen in nearly half of spike-specific TCRs.

This table comes from immunoSEQ multiplex PCR, and its TCRdb copy is limited to in-frame clones, with some not included. Of roughly 190,000 clones listed, around 90% are singletons. Sequencing used peripheral blood, obtained on day 0 of AZD1222 vaccination. The sequence came from an adult in good health. The chain uses TRBV2 and TRBJ1-2; 11 positions agree with TRBD1. The CDR3 sequence is CASSDGGPGQGERSGYTF. CDR3 nucleotide sequence: TGTGCCAGCAGTGATGGGGGACCGGGACAGGGGGAACGTAGCGGCTACACCTTC. Full variable domain (missing parts from reference TRBV2 and TRBJ1-2): EPEVTQTPSHQVTQMGQEVILRCVPISNHLYFYWYRQILGQKVEFLVSFYNNEISEKSEIFDDQFSVERPDGSNFTLKIRSTKLEDSAMYFCASSDGGPGQGERSGYTFGSGTRLTVV.